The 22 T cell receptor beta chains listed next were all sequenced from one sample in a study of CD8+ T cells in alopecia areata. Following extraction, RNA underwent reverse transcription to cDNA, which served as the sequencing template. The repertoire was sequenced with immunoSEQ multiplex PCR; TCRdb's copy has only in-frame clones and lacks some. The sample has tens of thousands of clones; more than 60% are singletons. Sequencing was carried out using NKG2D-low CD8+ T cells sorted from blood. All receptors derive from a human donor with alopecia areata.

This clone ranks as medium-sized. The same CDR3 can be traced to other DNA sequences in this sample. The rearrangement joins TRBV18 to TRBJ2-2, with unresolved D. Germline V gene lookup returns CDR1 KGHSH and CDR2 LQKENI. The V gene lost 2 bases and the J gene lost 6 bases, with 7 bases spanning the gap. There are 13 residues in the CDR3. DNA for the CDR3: TGTGCCAGCTCACCAAGAAATTCCGGGGAGCTGTTTTTT. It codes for CASSPRNSGELFF.

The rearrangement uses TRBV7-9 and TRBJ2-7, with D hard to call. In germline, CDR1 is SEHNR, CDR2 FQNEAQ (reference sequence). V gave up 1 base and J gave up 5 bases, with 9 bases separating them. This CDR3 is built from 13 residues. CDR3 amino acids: CASSLGAADEQYF. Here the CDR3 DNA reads TGTGCCAGCAGCTTAGGTGCGGCAGACGAGCAGTACTTC.

In DNA form, the CDR3 reads TGTGCCAGCAGCTTAGATCTGGGAGGCGGGCCGGAGCAGTTCTTC. Residues: CASSLDLGGGPEQFF. This chain uses TRBV11-2 with TRBJ2-1, with a tentative D call TRBD2 (6 bases). CDR3 size: 15 residues. Germline CDR1 is SGHAT and CDR2 is FQNNGV. V was clipped by 0 bases and J by 10 bases, with 16 bases between them.

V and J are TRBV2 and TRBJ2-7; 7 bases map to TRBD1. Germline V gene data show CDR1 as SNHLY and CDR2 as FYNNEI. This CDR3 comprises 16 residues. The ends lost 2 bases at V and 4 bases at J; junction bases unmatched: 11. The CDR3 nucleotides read TGTGCCAGCAGTGAATCCGGGACAGAGCTGGGGTACGAGCAGTACTTC. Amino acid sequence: CASSESGTELGYEQYF.

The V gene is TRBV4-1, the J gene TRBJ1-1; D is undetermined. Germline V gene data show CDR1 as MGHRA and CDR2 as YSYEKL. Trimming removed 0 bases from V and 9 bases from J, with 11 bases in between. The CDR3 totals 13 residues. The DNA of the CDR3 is TGCGCCAGCAGCCAAGACCTTACATCCCAAGCTTTCTTT. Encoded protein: CASSQDLTSQAFF.

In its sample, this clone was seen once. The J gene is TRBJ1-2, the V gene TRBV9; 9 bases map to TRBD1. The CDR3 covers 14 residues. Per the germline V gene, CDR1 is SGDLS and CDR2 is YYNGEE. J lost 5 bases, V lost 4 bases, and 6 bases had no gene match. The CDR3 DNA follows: TGTGCCAGCAGCCCAATACAGGGGGCGTATGGCTACACCTTC. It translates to CASSPIQGAYGYTF.

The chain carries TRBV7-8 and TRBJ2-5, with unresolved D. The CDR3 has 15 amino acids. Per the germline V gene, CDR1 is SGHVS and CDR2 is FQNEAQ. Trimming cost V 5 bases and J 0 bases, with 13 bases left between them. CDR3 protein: CASSPSFGYQETQYF. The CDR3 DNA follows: TGTGCCAGCAGCCCGAGCTTCGGGTACCAAGAGACCCAGTACTTC.

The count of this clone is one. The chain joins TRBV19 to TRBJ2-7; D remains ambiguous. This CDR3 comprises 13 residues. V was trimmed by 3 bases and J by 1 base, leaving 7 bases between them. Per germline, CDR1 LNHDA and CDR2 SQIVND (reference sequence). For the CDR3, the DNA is TGTGCCAGTAGTATCGGTCAGTCCTACGAGCAGTACTTC. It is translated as CASSIGQSYEQYF.

The DNA for the CDR3 is TGTGCCAGCAGCTTTTCCACAGGGGTCGGCTATGGCTACACCTTC. Protein sequence: CASSFSTGVGYGYTF. This rearrangement joins TRBV13 to TRBJ1-2, with TRBD1 identical over 7 bases. The V segment lost 3 bases and the J segment 4 bases; nucleotides outside the gene matches: 8. Germline V gene sequence: CDR1 PRHDT, CDR2 FYEKMQ (reference sequence). The CDR3 has 15 residues.

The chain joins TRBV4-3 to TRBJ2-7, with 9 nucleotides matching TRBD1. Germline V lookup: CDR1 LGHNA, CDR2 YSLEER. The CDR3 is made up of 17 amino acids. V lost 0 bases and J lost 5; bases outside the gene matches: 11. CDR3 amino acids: CASSQDTPGQGSDEQYF. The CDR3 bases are TGCGCCAGCAGCCAAGATACCCCGGGACAGGGTAGCGACGAGCAGTACTTC.

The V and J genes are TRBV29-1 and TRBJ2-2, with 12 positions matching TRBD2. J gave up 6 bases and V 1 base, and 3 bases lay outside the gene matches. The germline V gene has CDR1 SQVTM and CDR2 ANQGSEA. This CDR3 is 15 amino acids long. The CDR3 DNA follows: TGCAGCGTTGAAGTTCCTAGCGGGAGGGCCGGGGAGCTGTTTTTT. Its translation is CSVEVPSGRAGELFF.

The CDR3 DNA follows: TGTGCCAGCAGCGACAGGGAGGTTCACGAGCAGTACTTC. As protein: CASSDREVHEQYF. The chain uses TRBV6-6 and TRBJ2-5; D possibly corresponds to TRBD1 (7 bases). The DNA end is more similar to TRBJ2-7, so the J call may be wrong. The CDR3 loop spans 13 amino acids. Germline lookup yields CDR1 MNHNY and CDR2 SVGAGI (reference sequence).

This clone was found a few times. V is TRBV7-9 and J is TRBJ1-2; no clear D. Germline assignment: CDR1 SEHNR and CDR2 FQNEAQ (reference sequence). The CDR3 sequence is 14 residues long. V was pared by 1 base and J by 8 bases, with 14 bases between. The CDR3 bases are TGTGCCAGCAGCTTAGAGGGTCAGCCGTCAGGCTACACCTTC. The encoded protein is CASSLEGQPSGYTF.

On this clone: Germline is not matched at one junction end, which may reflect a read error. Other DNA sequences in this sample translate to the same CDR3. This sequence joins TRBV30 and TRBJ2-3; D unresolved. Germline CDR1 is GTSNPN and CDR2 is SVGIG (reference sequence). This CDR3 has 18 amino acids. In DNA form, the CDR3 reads TGCGCCTGGAACGTCCCTATGTCGCGCCCCTCTGGCACAGATACGCAGTATTTT. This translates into CAWNVPMSRPSGTDTQYF.

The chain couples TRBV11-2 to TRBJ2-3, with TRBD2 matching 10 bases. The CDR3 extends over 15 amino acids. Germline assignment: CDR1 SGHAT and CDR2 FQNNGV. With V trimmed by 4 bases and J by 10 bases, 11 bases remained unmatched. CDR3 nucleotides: TGTGCCAGCAGCTCTCTAGCGGGAGTACAGACCTCGCAGTATTTT. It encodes CASSSLAGVQTSQYF.

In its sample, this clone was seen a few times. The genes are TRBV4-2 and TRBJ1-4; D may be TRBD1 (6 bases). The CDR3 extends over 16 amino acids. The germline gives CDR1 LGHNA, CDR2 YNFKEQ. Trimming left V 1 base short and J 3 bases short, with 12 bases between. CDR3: CASSQVPGQPNEKLFF. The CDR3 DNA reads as TGTGCCAGCAGCCAAGTTCCGGGACAACCTAATGAAAAACTGTTTTTT.

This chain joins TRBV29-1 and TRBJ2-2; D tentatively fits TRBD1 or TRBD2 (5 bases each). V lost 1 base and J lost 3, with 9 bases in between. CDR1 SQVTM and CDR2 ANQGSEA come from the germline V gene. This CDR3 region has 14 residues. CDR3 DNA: TGCAGCGTTGAAGGAGGGGAGCACACCGGGGAGCTGTTTTTT. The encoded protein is CSVEGGEHTGELFF.

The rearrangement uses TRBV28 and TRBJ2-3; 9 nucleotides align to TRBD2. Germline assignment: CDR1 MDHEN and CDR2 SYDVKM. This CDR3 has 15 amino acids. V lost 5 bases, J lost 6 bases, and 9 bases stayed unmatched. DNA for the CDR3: TGTGCCAGCAGTCCGCGGGAGGGCGACCTGGATACGCAGTATTTT. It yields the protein CASSPREGDLDTQYF.

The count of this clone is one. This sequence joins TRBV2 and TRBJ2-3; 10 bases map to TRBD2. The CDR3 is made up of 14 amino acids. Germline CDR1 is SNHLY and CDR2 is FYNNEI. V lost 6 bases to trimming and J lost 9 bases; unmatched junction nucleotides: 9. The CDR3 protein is CASSSGTSVWTQYF. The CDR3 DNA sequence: TGTGCCAGCAGCTCCGGGACTAGCGTATGGACGCAGTATTTT.

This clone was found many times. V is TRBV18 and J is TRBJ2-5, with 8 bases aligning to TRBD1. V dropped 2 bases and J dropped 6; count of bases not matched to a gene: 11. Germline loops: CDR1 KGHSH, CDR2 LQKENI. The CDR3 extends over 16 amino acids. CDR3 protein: CASSPNEQGVAQTQYF. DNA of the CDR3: TGTGCCAGCTCACCAAATGAACAGGGGGTTGCGCAGACCCAGTACTTC.

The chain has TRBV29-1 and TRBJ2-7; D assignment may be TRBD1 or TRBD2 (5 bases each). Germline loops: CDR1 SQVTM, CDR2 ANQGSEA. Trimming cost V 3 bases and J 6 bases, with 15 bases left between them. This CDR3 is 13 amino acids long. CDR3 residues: CSVDGGPLTEQYF. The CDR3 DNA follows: TGCAGCGTTGATGGGGGTCCCCTCACCGAGCAGTACTTC.

The CDR3, as DNA: TGTGCCAGCAGTTATCAGGGAACAGATACGCAGTATTTT. Amino acid sequence: CASSYQGTDTQYF. The chain carries TRBV6-5 and TRBJ2-3, with D perhaps TRBD1 (5 bases). V lost 3 bases and J 3 bases, leaving 7 bases between the germline ends. This CDR3 has 13 residues. Germline V gene data show CDR1 as MNHEY and CDR2 as SVGAGI.